This T cell receptor beta chain derives from a study of blood T cell repertoires in COVID-19. Overall study context: The United States, Italy and Spain were the sources of the acute and convalescent COVID-19 samples. Sample material is recorded as cDNA or gDNA derived from T cells, B-cell-depleted T cells, or PBMCs.

Trimming left V 3 bases short and J 6 bases short, with 6 bases between. The CDR3 sequence is 11 residues long. CDR1 is SGHDN, CDR2 FVKESK, per germline. Using immunoSEQ multiplex PCR, the repertoire was profiled, and TCRdb retains in-frame clones only, with some absent. The sample includes a few hundred thousand clones, almost 90% of them seen just once. The clonotype originates from a woman aged 40 to 49 with COVID-19, enrolled during active disease. The sequenced sample consisted of peripheral blood. This chain joins TRBV14 and TRBJ2-7; D is unclear. The CDR3 bases are TGTGCCAGCAGCCAGTTTAGCGAGCAGTACTTC. It specifies CASSQFSEQYF.